This paragraph covers one T cell receptor (beta chain) sequence. Original methodology: Amplification from reference gene primers served as the basis for estimated nucleated cell counts. Sequenced by immunoSEQ multiplex PCR; TCRdb stores in-frame clones only, minus some. V and J calls and clone size are those listed in that table; D and trimming were worked out from the DNA. Of a few hundred thousand clones listed, 88% are singletons. The CDR3 has 14 amino acids. The data were taken from a study of blood T cell repertoires in COVID-19. Across the study: In each case, the material was cDNA or gDNA derived from T cells, B-cell-depleted T cells, or PBMCs.

Recovered participants had two consecutive negative NP/OP PCR tests, healthcare professional clearance, or symptom resolution. The rearrangement links TRBV21-1 to TRBJ1-2; the DNA was not used to check the table's D call, TRBD1. TRBV21-1 is labeled a pseudogene. Sample: PBMCs or T cells enriched from blood (not recorded which). This clonotype originated in a woman between 55 and 75 years old who had recovered from COVID-19. The CDR3 nucleotides read TGTGCCAGCATAGGCAAAGGGGCAGGTTATGGCTACACCTTC. Amino acids: CASIGKGAGYGYTF.